The rows below give T cell receptor beta chains drawn from one sample of a study of cytomegalovirus exposure and HLA in healthy donors. Sequenced by immunoSEQ multiplex PCR; TCRdb stores in-frame clones only, minus some. Of about 90,000 clones in the sample, 55% to 75% were seen once. Sequencing input: PBMCs. The receptors derive from a woman aged 45-65 years in good health and CMV-seropositive. Each CDR3 is given with its conserved first and last residue. The D gene is left open where the match is weak. A row's size may be missing; if present it is once, few, many or a size class.

V gene	J gene	D gene	clone size	CDR3 length	CDR3 protein	CDR3 DNA
TRBV7-2	TRBJ1-2	TRBD1	few	14	CASSFLTRTGDGTF	TGTGCCAGCAGTTTTCTCACCCGGACAGGGGATGGCACCTTC
TRBV28	TRBJ1-1	.	.	17	CASSPVQGYFLDTEAFF	TGTGCCAGCAGCCCAGTACAGGGTTACTTTTTGGACACTGAAGCTTTCTTT
TRBV5-1	TRBJ2-5	.	few	16	CASSLTRGGRRETQYF	TGCGCCAGCAGCTTGACGAGGGGGGGGCGGAGGGAGACCCAGTACTTC
TRBV18	TRBJ1-4	.	.	16	CASSPFVGRAGEKLFF	TGTGCCAGCTCACCCTTTGTAGGCAGGGCCGGAGAAAAACTGTTTTTT
TRBV10-3	TRBJ1-1	TRBD1	.	14	CAISGGQMNTEAFF	TGTGCCATCAGTGGGGGACAGATGAACACTGAAGCTTTCTTT
TRBV27	TRBJ1-4	.	.	12	CASSFRGEKLFF	TGTGCCAGCAGTTTTCGGGGTGAAAAACTGTTTTTT
TRBV11-2	TRBJ2-7	.	few	16	CASSLVGGLTSYEQYF	TGTGCCAGCAGCTTAGTCGGCGGGTTAACCTCCTACGAGCAGTACTTC
TRBV6-4	TRBJ2-3	TRBD2	.	15	CASSDHAGGADTQYF	TGTGCCAGCAGTGACCATGCGGGAGGCGCAGATACGCAGTATTTT
TRBV13	TRBJ2-1	TRBD2	.	18	CASRVSRLAGGTYNEQFF	TGTGCCAGCAGGGTAAGTCGGCTAGCGGGAGGAACCTACAATGAGCAGTTCTTC
TRBV19	TRBJ2-2	TRBD2	once	18	CASSIGSTSGPNTGELFF	TGTGCCAGTAGCATAGGGTCGACTAGCGGACCGAACACCGGGGAGCTGTTTTTT
TRBV5-1	TRBJ2-7	TRBD1	.	15	CASSLTQGAIYEQYF	TGCGCCAGCAGCTTGACCCAGGGGGCAATCTACGAGCAGTACTTC
TRBV7-9	TRBJ2-3	.	.	13	CASSLDLPDTQYF	TGTGCCAGCAGCTTAGATCTCCCAGATACGCAGTATTTT
TRBV5-8	TRBJ1-2	.	.	15	CASSQRRRSHYGYTF	TGTGCCAGCAGCCAACGCCGGAGGTCTCACTATGGCTACACCTTC
TRBV19	TRBJ2-7	.	.	13	CASSIGGTYEQYF	TGTGCCAGTAGTATAGGCGGCACCTACGAGCAGTACTTT
TRBV6-6	TRBJ2-1	TRBD2	.	16	CASSYNRLAGEYEQFF	TGTGCCAGCAGTTACAACAGACTAGCGGGAGAATATGAGCAGTTCTTC
TRBV21-1	TRBJ2-5	.	few	18	CASSKLRDNGIMGETQYF	TGTGCCAGCAGCAAATTAAGGGACAATGGGATCATGGGGGAGACCCAGTACTTC
TRBV7-9	TRBJ2-3	.	.	13	CASSPPLTDTQYF	TGTGCCAGCAGCCCTCCCTTGACAGATACGCAGTATTTT
TRBV25-1	TRBJ2-2	TRBD1	.	17	CASSKSQGVGSPGELFF	TGTGCCAGCAGTAAATCTCAGGGGGTCGGTAGTCCCGGGGAGCTGTTTTTT
TRBV28	TRBJ2-5	.	once	14	CASHSGGLQETQYF	TGTGCCAGCCACTCCGGCGGTCTGCAAGAGACCCAGTACTTC
TRBV28	TRBJ1-2	TRBD1	few	14	CASSSGQGALGYTF	TGTGCCAGCAGTTCGGGACAGGGGGCGTTGGGCTACACCTTC
TRBV6-5	TRBJ2-1	TRBD1	.	14	CASSYSQGANEQFF	TGTGCCAGCAGTTACTCACAGGGGGCGAATGAGCAGTTCTTC
TRBV13	TRBJ2-2	TRBD1	.	16	CASSPRDRRRTGELFF	TGTGCCAGCAGCCCTCGGGACAGGAGGAGGACCGGGGAGCTGTTTTTT
TRBV19	TRBJ2-1	TRBD1	.	14	CASNQQGGYNERFF	TGTGCCAGTAACCAACAGGGGGGATACAATGAGCGGTTCTTC
TRBV11-3	TRBJ2-2	TRBD2	few	16	CASSPVGLAGEGELFF	TGTGCCAGCAGTCCAGTTGGACTAGCGGGAGAGGGGGAGCTGTTTTTT
TRBV5-5	TRBJ1-1	.	.	14	CASSLGQINTEAFF	TGTGCCAGCAGCTTGGGTCAGATAAACACTGAAGCTTTCTTT
TRBV19	TRBJ2-6	.	few	18	CASSPRGQAGAGANVLTF	TGTGCCAGTAGTCCCCGGGGACAGGCGGGGGCTGGGGCCAACGTCCTGACTTTC
TRBV5-4	TRBJ1-5	.	.	14	CASSFRGFNQPQHF	TGTGCCAGCAGCTTCCGGGGTTTCAATCAGCCCCAGCATTTT
TRBV28	TRBJ2-5	TRBD2	.	16	CASSFRWTSGSKTQYF	TGTGCCAGCAGTTTTAGGTGGACTAGCGGGAGTAAGACCCAGTACTTC
TRBV4-1	TRBJ2-3	.	once	17	CASSQRREASSTDTQYF	TGCGCCAGCAGCCAGAGGAGGGAGGCTTCTAGCACAGATACGCAGTATTTT
TRBV7-9	TRBJ1-5	.	.	15	CASSLGGGGNQPQHF	TGTGCCAGCAGCTTAGGAGGGGGGGGTAATCAGCCCCAGCATTTT
TRBV9	TRBJ1-4	.	.	15	CASSVGVGQIEKLFF	TGTGCCAGCAGCGTAGGGGTCGGACAGATAGAAAAACTGTTTTTT
TRBV6-6	TRBJ2-3	TRBD2	.	16	CASSQGREVYTDTQYF	TGTGCCAGCAGCCAGGGGCGGGAGGTATACACAGATACGCAGTATTTT
TRBV16	TRBJ2-1	.	.	13	CASSPRGAAEQFF	TGTGCCAGCAGCCCCCGGGGGGCGGCTGAGCAGTTCTTC
TRBV5-1	TRBJ1-2	.	.	13	CASSLDSRYGYTF	TGCGCCAGCAGCTTGGACAGTCGCTATGGCTACACCTTC
TRBV19	TRBJ1-1	.	.	15	CASSRGGVYFTEAFF	TGTGCCAGTAGTCGGGGGGGGGTATACTTCACTGAAGCTTTCTTT
TRBV7-2	TRBJ2-2	.	.	14	CASSFIRATGELFF	TGTGCCAGCAGCTTTATCAGGGCGACCGGGGAGCTGTTTTTT
TRBV2	TRBJ2-7	TRBD1	few	13	CASSQGDPYEQYF	TGTGCCAGCAGCCAGGGGGATCCCTACGAGCAGTACTTC
TRBV5-4	TRBJ1-3	.	.	15	CASSLGASSGNTIYF	TGTGCCAGCAGCCTGGGGGCGAGCTCTGGAAACACCATATATTTT
TRBV27	TRBJ2-7	TRBD2	few	14	CASSPARETGEQYF	TGTGCCAGCAGCCCCGCGCGGGAGACTGGAGAGCAGTACTTC
TRBV5-1	TRBJ2-7	TRBD2	.	15	CASSLGSGSGYEQYF	TGCGCCAGCAGCTTGGGAAGCGGGAGCGGTTACGAGCAGTACTTC
TRBV27	TRBJ2-1	TRBD2	.	16	CASRPRTSGINNEQFF	TGTGCCAGCAGGCCACGGACTAGCGGGATAAACAATGAGCAGTTCTTC
TRBV6-1	TRBJ1-4	.	few	14	CASSTSGSNEKLFF	TGTGCCAGCTCCACCTCGGGGTCAAATGAAAAACTGTTTTTT
TRBV5-6	TRBJ2-7	.	.	13	CASSPLASYEQYF	TGTGCCAGCAGCCCACTAGCATCCTACGAGCAGTACTTC
TRBV28	TRBJ2-7	TRBD1	.	15	CASSLTTGQGWEQYF	TGTGCCAGCAGTTTAACCACGGGACAGGGCTGGGAGCAGTACTTC
TRBV5-4	TRBJ2-1	.	.	17	CASSSPASWRVYNEQFF	TGTGCCAGCAGCTCCCCAGCCTCGTGGCGGGTTTACAATGAGCAGTTCTTC
TRBV7-2	TRBJ2-1	TRBD2	.	16	CASSLRLAGVINEQFF	TGTGCCAGCAGCCTTCGGCTAGCGGGAGTGATCAATGAGCAGTTCTTC
TRBV19	TRBJ2-2	TRBD1	once	14	CASSRDRGAGELFF	TGTGCCAGTAGTAGGGACAGAGGGGCCGGGGAGCTGTTTTTT
TRBV6-5	TRBJ2-1	.	.	14	CASTSSGGYNEQFF	TGTGCCAGCACGTCGTCCGGGGGCTACAATGAGCAGTTCTTC
TRBV27	TRBJ2-5	.	.	11	CASIRGGTQYF	TGTGCCAGCATAAGGGGGGGGACCCAGTACTTC